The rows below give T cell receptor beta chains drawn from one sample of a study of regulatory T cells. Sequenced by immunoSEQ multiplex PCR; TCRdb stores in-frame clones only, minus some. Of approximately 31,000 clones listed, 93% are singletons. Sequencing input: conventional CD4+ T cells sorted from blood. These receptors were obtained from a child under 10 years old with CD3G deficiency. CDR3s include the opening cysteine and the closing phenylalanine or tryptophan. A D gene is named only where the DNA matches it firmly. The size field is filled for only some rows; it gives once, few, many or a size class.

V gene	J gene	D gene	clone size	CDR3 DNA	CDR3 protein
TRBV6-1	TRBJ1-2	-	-	TGTGCCAGCACGGTAGCAGGGATCTATGGCTACACCTTC	CASTVAGIYGYTF
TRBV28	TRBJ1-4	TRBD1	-	TGTGCCAGCAGTTACAGGGGAGGAGAAGAAAAACTGTTTTTT	CASSYRGGEEKLFF
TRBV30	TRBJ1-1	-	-	TGTGCCTGGAGTGTTTCGGGACATCTCCCCCTGAGGGCTTTCTTT	CAWSVSGHLPLRAFF
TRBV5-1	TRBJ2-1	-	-	TGCGCCAGCAGCCCAGGGTGGGCTCACAATGAGCAGTTCTTC	CASSPGWAHNEQFF
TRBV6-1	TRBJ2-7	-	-	TGTGCCAGCAGTCGGATCGGACGGAACTACGAGCAGTACTTC	CASSRIGRNYEQYF
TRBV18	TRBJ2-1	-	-	TGTGCCAGCTCACCTACCCATAACAATGAGCAGTTCTTC	CASSPTHNNEQFF
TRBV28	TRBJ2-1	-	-	TGTGCCAGCAGTTCTCTAGTGAAACGGGGGGAGCAGTTCTTC	CASSSLVKRGEQFF
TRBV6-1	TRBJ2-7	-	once	TGTGCCAGCAGTGAAGAGCCAGCAGACTACGAGCAGTACTTC	CASSEEPADYEQYF
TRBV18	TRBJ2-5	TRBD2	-	TGTGCCAGCTCACCTTATAGCGGGAGCCAAGAGACCCAGTACTTC	CASSPYSGSQETQYF
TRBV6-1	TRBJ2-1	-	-	TGTGCCAGCTCAATGCGACGCAATGAGCAGTTCTTC	CASSMRRNEQFF
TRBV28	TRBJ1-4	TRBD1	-	TGTGCCAGCACCCCGGGACAGGGGGGTGAAAAACTGTTTTTT	CASTPGQGGEKLFF
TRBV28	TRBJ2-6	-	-	TGTGCCAGCAGTCCCACTCCCTCAGGAGGGGCCAACGTCCTGACTTTC	CASSPTPSGGANVLTF
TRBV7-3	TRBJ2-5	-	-	TGTGCCAGCAGCTCCCCGACAAGGGCCCAAGAGACCCAGTACTTC	CASSSPTRAQETQYF
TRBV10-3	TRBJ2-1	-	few	TGTGCCATCAGTGAGAGCGCCTACAATGAGCAGTTCTTC	CAISESAYNEQFF
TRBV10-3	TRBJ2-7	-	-	TGTGCCATCAGTGAAGCCCGTCGCGGCGAGCAGTACTTC	CAISEARRGEQYF
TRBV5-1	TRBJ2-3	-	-	TGCGCCAGCAGAGAGTCCTTCTCCGATACGCAGTATTTT	CASRESFSDTQYF
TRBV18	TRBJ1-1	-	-	TGTGCCAGCTCACCAGCGGGACTCGGCACTGAAGCTTTCTTT	CASSPAGLGTEAFF
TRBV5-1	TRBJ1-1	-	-	TGCGCCAGCAGCTTAACTGCGGGGCTGAACACTGAAGCTTTCTTT	CASSLTAGLNTEAFF
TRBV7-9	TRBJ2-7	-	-	TGTGCCAGCAGCTTCCCTGGGGCCGAGCAGTACTTC	CASSFPGAEQYF
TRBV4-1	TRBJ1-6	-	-	TGCGCCAGCAGCCTAGGACACTCCAATTCACCCCTCCACTTT	CASSLGHSNSPLHF
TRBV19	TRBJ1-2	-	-	TGTGCCAGTAGTATCCGGGGGGCGCAGGGCTACACCTTC	CASSIRGAQGYTF
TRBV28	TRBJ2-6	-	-	TGTGCCAGCAGTCCGTGGGAGGTCCCCGGATTCTCTGGGGCCAACGTCCTGACTTTC	CASSPWEVPGFSGANVLTF